This is a list of T cell receptor beta chains from one sample in a study of Tregs in tolerant kidney transplant recipients. Using immunoSEQ multiplex PCR, the repertoire was profiled, and TCRdb retains in-frame clones only, with some absent. Among 90,000 to 120,000 clones listed, around 89% were seen once. The material sequenced was CD4+ T cells from blood, taken before the transplant. These receptors all stem from a human donor who received a combined kidney and bone marrow transplant. Both conserved end residues are part of each CDR3. D genes are given only for firm matches. Clone size, where shown, is once, few, many, or a class for clones that have expanded.

D gene,V gene,J gene,clone size,CDR3 protein,CDR3 DNA
TRBD1,TRBV2,TRBJ1-1,.,CASRGQFNTEAFF,TGTGCCAGCAGGGGACAGTTCAACACTGAAGCTTTCTTT
.,TRBV2,TRBJ2-1,.,CASSTEYNEQFF,TGTGCCAGCAGTACAGAGTACAATGAGCAGTTCTTC
TRBD1,TRBV27,TRBJ1-5,.,CASSLYGRGRGQPQHF,TGTGCCAGCAGTTTATACGGCAGGGGGCGAGGTCAGCCCCAGCATTTT
.,TRBV2,TRBJ1-1,.,CASSEYRTDEAFF,TGTGCCAGCAGTGAATATCGGACAGATGAAGCTTTCTTT
TRBD2,TRBV7-6,TRBJ2-3,.,CASSLAVLAGAGDTQYF,TGTGCCAGCAGCTTAGCAGTACTAGCGGGGGCGGGGGATACGCAGTATTTT
.,TRBV9,TRBJ1-1,.,CASSVDGNTEAFF,TGTGCCAGCAGCGTAGACGGTAACACTGAAGCTTTCTTT
.,TRBV21-1,TRBJ2-7,.,CASTSRRGEQYF,TGTGCCAGCACCAGTCGCAGGGGGGAGCAGTACTTC
TRBD1,TRBV7-9,TRBJ2-3,.,CASSRIWDRTDTQYF,TGTGCCAGCAGCCGGATTTGGGACAGAACAGATACGCAGTATTTT
TRBD1,TRBV30,TRBJ1-2,.,CARGQVGYGYTF,TGTGCCCGGGGACAGGTTGGCTATGGCTACACCTTC
.,TRBV5-8,TRBJ2-7,.,CASSLLLLNEQYF,TGTGCCAGCAGCTTGTTACTTCTTAACGAGCAGTACTTC
.,TRBV9,TRBJ2-7,.,CASSVEARGNEQYF,TGTGCCAGCAGCGTAGAGGCCAGGGGTAACGAGCAGTACTTC
TRBD2,TRBV9,TRBJ2-1,.,CASSVDAGGPPKGEQFF,TGTGCCAGCAGCGTAGATGCGGGAGGGCCTCCCAAGGGTGAGCAGTTCTTC
TRBD1,TRBV2,TRBJ2-5,.,CASSEAWDRVETQYF,TGTGCCAGCAGTGAAGCATGGGACAGGGTGGAGACCCAGTACTTC
.,TRBV30,TRBJ2-7,.,CAWTPDRAYEQYF,TGTGCCTGGACCCCGGACAGAGCCTACGAGCAGTACTTC
TRBD1,TRBV18,TRBJ1-2,.,CASSPENRGGYTF,TGTGCCAGCTCACCTGAAAACAGGGGAGGCTACACCTTC
.,TRBV29-1,TRBJ2-1,.,CSVEKHPNEQFF,TGCAGCGTTGAAAAGCACCCGAATGAGCAGTTCTTC
.,TRBV14,TRBJ2-7,.,CASRGRSYEQYF,TGTGCCAGCCGAGGGCGGTCCTACGAGCAGTACTTC
.,TRBV6-6,TRBJ2-2,.,CASSFRGGSSGELFF,TGTGCCAGCAGCTTCAGGGGAGGGTCTTCCGGGGAGCTGTTTTTT
TRBD1,TRBV5-4,TRBJ2-1,.,CASSGGQGAGNEQFF,TGTGCCAGCAGCGGGGGGCAGGGGGCAGGGAATGAGCAGTTCTTC
TRBD1,TRBV5-1,TRBJ1-3,.,CASSLGQGFGNTIYF,TGCGCCAGCAGCTTGGGACAGGGGTTTGGAAACACCATATATTTT
TRBD2,TRBV30,TRBJ2-7,.,CAWTSGLAGTYEQYF,TGTGCCTGGACTTCGGGGCTAGCGGGAACCTACGAGCAGTACTTC
.,TRBV4-1,TRBJ1-5,.,CASSQIGRGQPQHF,TGCGCCAGCAGCCAAATAGGCAGGGGTCAGCCCCAGCATTTT
.,TRBV5-4,TRBJ2-3,.,CASSPKGGASTDTQYF,TGTGCCAGCAGCCCGAAAGGTGGGGCTAGCACAGATACGCAGTATTTT
.,TRBV16,TRBJ1-3,few,CASSQGLGNTIYF,TGTGCCAGCAGCCAAGGGCTAGGAAACACCATATATTTT
TRBD1,TRBV10-2,TRBJ1-1,once,CASSRTGGWTEAFF,TGCGCCAGCAGTAGAACAGGGGGCTGGACTGAAGCTTTCTTT
.,TRBV5-6,TRBJ2-3,.,CASSLEFLWGRKSTDTQYF,TGTGCCAGCAGCTTGGAGTTTCTTTGGGGGCGAAAAAGCACAGATACGCAGTATTTT
TRBD1,TRBV6-5,TRBJ1-1,.,CASSPARGDTEAFF,TGTGCCAGCAGCCCCGCCAGGGGGGACACTGAAGCTTTCTTT
TRBD2,TRBV19,TRBJ2-1,.,CASRPGLASHEQFF,TGTGCCAGTAGACCGGGACTAGCCAGCCATGAGCAGTTCTTC
.,TRBV20-1,TRBJ1-5,.,CSVYPRPQHF,TGCAGTGTTTACCCTAGACCCCAGCATTTT
.,TRBV28,TRBJ1-2,.,CASSLEQGRSYTF,TGTGCCAGCAGTTTGGAGCAAGGTCGGAGTTACACCTTC
TRBD2,TRBV4-2,TRBJ2-5,.,CASSLAGGGETQYF,TGTGCCAGCAGCCTAGCGGGGGGCGGGGAGACCCAGTACTTC
TRBD1,TRBV28,TRBJ1-5,.,CASTTGGFYNQPQHF,TGTGCCAGCACCACAGGGGGGTTTTACAATCAGCCCCAGCATTTT
.,TRBV20-1,TRBJ2-1,once,CSAFSGTEQFF,TGCAGTGCTTTTAGTGGTACTGAGCAGTTCTTC
TRBD1,TRBV9,TRBJ1-2,.,CASSASGQANYGYTF,TGTGCCAGCAGCGCCTCGGGACAGGCTAACTATGGCTACACCTTC
TRBD2,TRBV2,TRBJ2-3,.,CASRDWAGGSTDTQYF,TGTGCCAGTAGGGACTGGGCGGGAGGAAGCACAGATACGCAGTATTTT
TRBD1,TRBV13,TRBJ1-1,.,CASSLFADREVTEAFF,TGTGCCAGCAGCTTATTCGCGGACAGGGAGGTTACTGAAGCTTTCTTT
TRBD2,TRBV4-3,TRBJ2-3,.,CASSQEGVWAGVMGNTQYF,TGCGCCAGCAGCCAAGAAGGGGTATGGGCGGGAGTCATGGGGAATACGCAGTATTTT
.,TRBV6-5,TRBJ1-2,.,CASSYVQAGLNYGYTF,TGTGCCAGCAGTTACGTGCAGGCTGGCTTGAACTATGGCTACACCTTC
.,TRBV7-6,TRBJ1-6,once,CASSRGGGTHNSPLHF,TGTGCCAGCAGCCGAGGGGGGGGAACTCATAATTCACCCCTCCACTTT
.,TRBV18,TRBJ2-5,.,CASSPPNSGETQYF,TGTGCCAGCTCACCACCGAACAGTGGAGAGACCCAGTACTTC
.,TRBV5-4,TRBJ2-5,.,CASRHDRFQETQYF,TGTGCCAGCAGGCATGACAGATTCCAAGAGACCCAGTACTTC
TRBD1,TRBV19,TRBJ2-6,.,CASSRTGGSSGANVLTF,TGTGCCAGTAGCAGGACAGGGGGCTCCTCTGGGGCCAACGTCCTGACTTTC
TRBD2,TRBV10-1,TRBJ2-1,few,CASSAIGGEDEQFF,TGCGCCAGCAGTGCCATCGGGGGGGAGGATGAGCAGTTCTTC
TRBD2,TRBV18,TRBJ2-1,.,CASSLAGGNEQFF,TGTGCCAGTTCACTAGCGGGAGGCAATGAGCAGTTCTTC
.,TRBV5-4,TRBJ1-1,.,CASIRSEQGFGTEAFF,TGTGCCAGCATTCGATCCGAACAGGGATTTGGTACTGAAGCTTTCTTT
TRBD1,TRBV11-2,TRBJ1-2,.,CASRVRGQGPTWNYGYTF,TGTGCCAGCAGGGTCCGGGGACAGGGGCCAACCTGGAACTATGGCTACACCTTC
.,TRBV28,TRBJ1-5,.,CASSSTFGISNQPQHF,TGTGCCAGCAGTTCGACCTTCGGGATTAGCAATCAGCCCCAGCATTTT
TRBD2,TRBV7-2,TRBJ2-5,.,CASSPRLAGETQYF,TGTGCCAGCAGCCCCAGACTAGCCGGCGAGACCCAGTACTTC
TRBD2,TRBV5-4,TRBJ2-1,.,CASSFLQLAGGRNEQFF,TGTGCCAGCAGCTTTCTCCAATTGGCGGGGGGAAGGAATGAGCAGTTCTTC
.,TRBV7-9,TRBJ1-4,.,CASSPTGVPGEKLFF,TGTGCCAGCAGCCCGACCGGGGTTCCGGGTGAAAAACTGTTTTTT
.,TRBV27,TRBJ2-1,.,CASSLSSGGRSEFF,TGTGCCAGCAGTTTATCTTCCGGGGGTCGCTCGGAGTTCTTC
.,TRBV10-2,TRBJ1-1,.,CATSRGGVGGTEAFF,TGCGCCACCTCCCGGGGCGGGGTTGGGGGCACTGAAGCTTTCTTT
.,TRBV10-3,TRBJ2-3,.,CAISGAGATDTQYF,TGTGCCATCAGTGGGGCAGGGGCCACAGATACGCAGTATTTT
.,TRBV19,TRBJ1-5,.,CASSISMGGPSQPQHF,TGTGCCAGTAGTATATCGATGGGAGGGCCGTCTCAGCCCCAGCATTTT
.,TRBV7-2,TRBJ2-1,.,CASSLGSGSYNEQFF,TGTGCCAGCAGCTTAGGATCAGGTTCCTACAATGAGCAGTTCTTC